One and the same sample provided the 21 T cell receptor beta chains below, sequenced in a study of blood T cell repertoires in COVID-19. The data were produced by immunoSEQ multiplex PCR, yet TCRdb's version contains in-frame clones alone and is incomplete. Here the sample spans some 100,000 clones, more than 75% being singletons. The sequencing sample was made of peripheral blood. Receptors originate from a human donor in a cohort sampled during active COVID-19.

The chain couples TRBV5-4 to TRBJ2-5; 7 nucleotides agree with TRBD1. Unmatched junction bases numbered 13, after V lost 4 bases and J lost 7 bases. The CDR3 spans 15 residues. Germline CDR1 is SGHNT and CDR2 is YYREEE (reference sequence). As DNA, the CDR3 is TGTGCCAGCAGCGAACCCCTGGGGGACAGCGGGACCCAGTACTTC. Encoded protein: CASSEPLGDSGTQYF. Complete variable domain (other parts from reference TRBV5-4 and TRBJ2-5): ETGVTQSPTHLIKTRGQQVTLRCSSQSGHNTVSWYQQALGQGPQFIFQYYREEENGRGNFPPRFSGLQFPNYSSELNVNALELDDSALYLCASSEPLGDSGTQYFGPGTRLLVL.

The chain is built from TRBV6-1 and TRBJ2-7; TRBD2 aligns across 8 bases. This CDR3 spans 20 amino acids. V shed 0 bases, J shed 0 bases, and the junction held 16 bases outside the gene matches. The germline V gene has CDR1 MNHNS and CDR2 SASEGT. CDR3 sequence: CASSEARPRGTSGYSYEQYF. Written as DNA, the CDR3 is TGTGCCAGCAGTGAAGCGAGGCCTAGGGGTACTAGCGGTTACTCCTACGAGCAGTACTTC.

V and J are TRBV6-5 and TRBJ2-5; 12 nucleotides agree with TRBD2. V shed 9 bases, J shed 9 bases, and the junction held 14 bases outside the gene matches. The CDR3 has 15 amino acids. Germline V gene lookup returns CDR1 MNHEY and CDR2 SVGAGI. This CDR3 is CASAGAIGTSGSQYF. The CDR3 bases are TGTGCCAGTGCAGGGGCTATCGGGACTAGCGGGTCCCAGTACTTC.

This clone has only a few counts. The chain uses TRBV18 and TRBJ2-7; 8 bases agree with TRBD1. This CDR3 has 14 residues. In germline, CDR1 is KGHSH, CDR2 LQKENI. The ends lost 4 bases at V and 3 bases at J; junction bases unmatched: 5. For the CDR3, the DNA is TGTGCCAGCTCACGGGCAGGGGGCGACTACGAGCAGTACTTC. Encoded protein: CASSRAGGDYEQYF.

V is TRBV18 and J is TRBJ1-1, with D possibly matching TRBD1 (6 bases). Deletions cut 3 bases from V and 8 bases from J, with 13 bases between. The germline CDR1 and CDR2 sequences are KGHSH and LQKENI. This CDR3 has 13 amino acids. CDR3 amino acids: CASSPVTGTEAFF. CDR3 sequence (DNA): TGTGCCAGCTCACCGGTTACCGGGACAGAAGCTTTCTTT.

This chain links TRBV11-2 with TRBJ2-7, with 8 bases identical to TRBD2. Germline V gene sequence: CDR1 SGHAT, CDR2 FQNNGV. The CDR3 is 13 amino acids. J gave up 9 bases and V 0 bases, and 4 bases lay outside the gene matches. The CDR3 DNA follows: TGTGCCAGCAGCTTAGACGGGGGGGGTGTGCAGTACTTC. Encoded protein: CASSLDGGGVQYF.

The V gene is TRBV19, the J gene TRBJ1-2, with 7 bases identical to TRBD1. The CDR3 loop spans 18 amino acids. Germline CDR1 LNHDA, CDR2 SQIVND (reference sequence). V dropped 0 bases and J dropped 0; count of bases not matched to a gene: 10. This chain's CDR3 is CASSIDHGTANTNYGYTF. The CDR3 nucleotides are TGTGCCAGTAGTATAGACCACGGGACAGCAAATACTAACTATGGCTACACCTTC.

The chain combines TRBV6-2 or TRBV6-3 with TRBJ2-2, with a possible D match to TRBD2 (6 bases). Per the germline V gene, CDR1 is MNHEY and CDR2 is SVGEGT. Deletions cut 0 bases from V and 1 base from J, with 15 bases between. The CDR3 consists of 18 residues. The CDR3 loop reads CASSYSLKAGWNTGELFF. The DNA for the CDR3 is TGTGCCAGCAGTTACTCCCTTAAGGCGGGGTGGAACACCGGGGAGCTGTTTTTT.

The DNA of the CDR3 is TGTGCCAGCAGTTTAAAGACAGGGTTCTCGCCTCGAGGCTACACCTTC. Translation gives CASSLKTGFSPRGYTF. V usage is TRBV6-5 and J usage is TRBJ1-2; 7 nucleotides line up with TRBD1. The CDR3 length is 16 residues. Germline V gene sequence: CDR1 MNHEY, CDR2 SVGAGI. With 4 bases clipped from V and 8 bases from J, the junction kept 16 bases outside the gene matches.

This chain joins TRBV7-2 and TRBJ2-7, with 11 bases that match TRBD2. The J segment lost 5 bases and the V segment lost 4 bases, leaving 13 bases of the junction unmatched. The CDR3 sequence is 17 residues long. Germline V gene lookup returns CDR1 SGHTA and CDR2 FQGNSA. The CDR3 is CASSSRGLAGGFDEQYF. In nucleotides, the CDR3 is TGTGCCAGCAGCTCTAGGGGCCTAGCGGGGGGTTTCGACGAGCAGTACTTC.

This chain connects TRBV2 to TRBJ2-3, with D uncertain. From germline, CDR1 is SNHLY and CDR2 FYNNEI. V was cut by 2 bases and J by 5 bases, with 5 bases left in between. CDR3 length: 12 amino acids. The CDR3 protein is CASSELEDTQYF. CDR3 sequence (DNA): TGTGCCAGCAGTGAATTAGAAGATACGCAGTATTTT. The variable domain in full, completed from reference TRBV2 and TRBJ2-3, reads EPEVTQTPSHQVTQMGQEVILRCVPISNHLYFYWYRQILGQKVEFLVSFYNNEISEKSEIFDDQFSVERPDGSNFTLKIRSTKLEDSAMYFCASSELEDTQYFGPGTRLTVL.

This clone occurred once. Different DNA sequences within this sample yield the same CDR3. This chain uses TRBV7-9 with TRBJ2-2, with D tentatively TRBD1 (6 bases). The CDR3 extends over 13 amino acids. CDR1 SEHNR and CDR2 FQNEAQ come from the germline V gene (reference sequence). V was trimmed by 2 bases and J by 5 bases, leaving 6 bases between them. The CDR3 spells CASSLQGTGELFF. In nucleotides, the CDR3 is TGTGCCAGCAGCTTACAGGGGACCGGGGAGCTGTTTTTT.

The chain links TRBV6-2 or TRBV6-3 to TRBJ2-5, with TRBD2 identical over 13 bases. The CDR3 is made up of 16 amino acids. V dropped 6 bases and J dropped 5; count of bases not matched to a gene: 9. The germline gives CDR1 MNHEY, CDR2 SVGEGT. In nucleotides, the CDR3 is TGTGCCAGCAGCCACGGACTAGCGGGAGTGTGGGAGACCCAGTACTTC. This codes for CASSHGLAGVWETQYF.

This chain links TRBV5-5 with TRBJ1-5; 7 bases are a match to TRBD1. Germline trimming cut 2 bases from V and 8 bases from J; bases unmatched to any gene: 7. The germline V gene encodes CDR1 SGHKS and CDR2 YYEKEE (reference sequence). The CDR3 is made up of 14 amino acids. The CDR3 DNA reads TGTGCCAGCAGCTTTACGGATCAGGGGGAGCCCCAGCATTTT. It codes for CASSFTDQGEPQHF.

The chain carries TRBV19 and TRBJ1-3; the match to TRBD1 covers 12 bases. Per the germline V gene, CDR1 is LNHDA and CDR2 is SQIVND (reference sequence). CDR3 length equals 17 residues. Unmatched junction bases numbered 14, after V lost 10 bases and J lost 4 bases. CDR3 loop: CATVPGQGAQMGNTIYF. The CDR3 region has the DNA TGTGCCACCGTACCGGGACAGGGGGCCCAGATGGGAAACACCATATATTTT.

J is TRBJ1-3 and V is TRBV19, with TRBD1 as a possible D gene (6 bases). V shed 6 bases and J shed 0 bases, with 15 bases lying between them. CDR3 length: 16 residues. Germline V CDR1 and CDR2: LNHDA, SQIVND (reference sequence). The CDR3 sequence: CASSQQGLLSGNTIYF. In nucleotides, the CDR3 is TGTGCCAGTAGCCAACAGGGTCTACTCTCTGGAAACACCATATATTTT. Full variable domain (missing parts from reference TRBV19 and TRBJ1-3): DGGITQSPKYLFRKEGQNVTLSCEQNLNHDAMYWYRQDPGQGLRLIYYSQIVNDFQKGDIAEGYSVSREKKESFPLTVTSAQKNPTAFYLCASSQQGLLSGNTIYFGEGSWLTVV.

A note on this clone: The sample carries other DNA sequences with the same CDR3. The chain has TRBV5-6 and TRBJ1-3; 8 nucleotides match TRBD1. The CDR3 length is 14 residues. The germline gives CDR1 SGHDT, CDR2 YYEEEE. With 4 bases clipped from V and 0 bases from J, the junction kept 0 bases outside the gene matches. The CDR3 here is CASSGQGSGNTIYF. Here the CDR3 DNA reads TGTGCCAGCAGCGGACAGGGCTCTGGAAACACCATATATTTT.

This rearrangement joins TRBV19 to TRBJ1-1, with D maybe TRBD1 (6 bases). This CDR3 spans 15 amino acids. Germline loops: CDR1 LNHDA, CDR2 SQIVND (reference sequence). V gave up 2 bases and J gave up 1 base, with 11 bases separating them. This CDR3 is CASSIPGQANTEAFF. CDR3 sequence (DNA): TGTGCCAGTAGTATACCGGGACAAGCGAACACTGAAGCTTTCTTT.

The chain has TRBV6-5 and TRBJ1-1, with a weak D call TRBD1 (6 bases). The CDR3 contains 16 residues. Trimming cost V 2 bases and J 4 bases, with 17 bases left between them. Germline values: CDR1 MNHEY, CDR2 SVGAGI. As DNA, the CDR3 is TGTGCCAGCAGTTACGGCGGCGGGGGGCGGGGCACTGAAGCTTTCTTT. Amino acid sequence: CASSYGGGGRGTEAFF.

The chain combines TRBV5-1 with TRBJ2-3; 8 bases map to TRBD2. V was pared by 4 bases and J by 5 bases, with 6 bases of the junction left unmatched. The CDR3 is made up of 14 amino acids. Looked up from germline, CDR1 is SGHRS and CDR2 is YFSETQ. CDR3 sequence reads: CASSPVAGQDTQYF. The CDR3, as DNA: TGCGCCAGCAGCCCCGTAGCGGGGCAAGATACGCAGTATTTT.

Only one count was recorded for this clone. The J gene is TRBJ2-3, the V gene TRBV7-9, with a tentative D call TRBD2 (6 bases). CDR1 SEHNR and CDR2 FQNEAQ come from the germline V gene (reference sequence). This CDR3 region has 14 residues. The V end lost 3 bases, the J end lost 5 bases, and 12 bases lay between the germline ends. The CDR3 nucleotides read TGTGCCAGCAGCTTGGCGGGGACCCTAGATACGCAGTATTTT. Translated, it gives CASSLAGTLDTQYF.